These 8 T cell receptor beta chains originate from one sample sequenced in a study of patients and donors after allogeneic stem cell transplantation (dated by TCRdb to the early 2020s). Library generation was performed with RT-PCR. This sample was sequenced with a NextSeq 550. The raw public data were reprocessed by TCRdb itself: fastp quality trimming at Q25, MiXCR clonotype calling, in-frame beta chains only. Every entry covers one CDR3 protein and lists the most common genes and DNA from its rows. The sample contains 410,000 or so distinct CDR3 sequences, around 15% of them found a single time. Less than 9.5% of the sample lies in the top ten. The sequenced sample was blood, either unsorted or a sorted T cell fraction (not recorded which). All receptors come from a human donor who was either an allogeneic HSCT recipient or a stem cell or donor lymphocyte infusion donor (not recorded which). It is not recorded whose cells these are; they may come from a transplant donor.

This clonotype was seen at least ten times. This chain connects TRBV12-3 or TRBV12-4 to TRBJ2-7; 7 bases fit TRBD1. This CDR3 has 15 residues. V shed 4 bases and J 4 bases; nucleotides not matched to a gene: 10. The CDR3 sequence is CASSSQTGSLYEQYF. CDR3 DNA: TGTGCCAGCAGTTCGCAGACAGGGTCTCTATACGAGCAGTACTTC.

A few counts support this clonotype. The rearrangement links TRBV7-2 to TRBJ2-1, with 10 bases aligning to TRBD2. Per germline, CDR1 SGHTA and CDR2 FQGNSA. CDR3 length: 15 amino acids. V shed 3 bases and J 9 bases; nucleotides not matched to a gene: 8. CDR3 nucleotides: TGTGCCAGCAGCTTCCTAGCGGGGGATAAGGGTGAGCAGTTCTTC. This codes for CASSFLAGDKGEQFF.

This clonotype came up a few times. This chain links TRBV7-9 with TRBJ2-3; 8 positions agree with TRBD2. Trimming removed 5 bases from V and 2 bases from J; junction bases left unmatched: 12. The CDR3 covers 17 residues. Germline CDR1 is SEHNR and CDR2 is FQNEAQ (reference sequence). The CDR3 coding sequence is TGTGCCAGCAGCGCCGGGGGGGCGGGAGACCACACAGATACGCAGTATTTT. Its translation is CASSAGGAGDHTDTQYF.

Concerning this clonotype itself: Relative to the germline gene, one junction end is altered; a read error may explain this. The rearrangement joins TRBV9 to TRBJ2-1; 7 nucleotides align to TRBD2. CDR3 length: 13 residues. In germline, CDR1 is SGDLS, CDR2 YYNGEE. The CDR3 region has the DNA TGTGCCGGCAGCCGGGACTACGGCCATGAGCAGTTCTTC. Translated, it gives CAGSRDYGHEQFF.

This chain uses TRBV20-1 with TRBJ2-7; D may correspond to TRBD1 or TRBD2 (6 bases each). This CDR3 has 14 residues. Trimming removed 0 bases from V and 2 bases from J, with 11 bases in between. Germline V lookup: CDR1 DFQATT, CDR2 SNEGSKA (reference sequence). CDR3 in DNA: TGCAGTGCTAGAGAGGGGGGCGGGACCTACGAGCAGTACTTC. This codes for CSAREGGGTYEQYF.

This chain connects TRBV7-9 to TRBJ1-2; no definite D call. V dropped 4 bases and J dropped 5 bases, with 8 bases sitting between them. The CDR3 is made up of 12 amino acids. The V gene's germline CDR1 is SEHNR and CDR2 FQNEAQ (reference sequence). This chain's CDR3 is CASSSGSYGYTF. For the CDR3, the DNA is TGTGCCAGCAGCTCTGGATCTTATGGCTACACCTTC.

This clonotype showed up many times. The CDR3 nucleotides read TGTGCCAGCAGTCCTCGACGGGGGCTAGCCAAAAACATTCAGTACTTC. This codes for CASSPRRGLAKNIQYF. This chain uses TRBV12-3 or TRBV12-4 with TRBJ2-4; D is perhaps TRBD1 or TRBD2 (6 bases each). The CDR3 totals 16 residues. V lost 5 bases and J 0 bases, leaving 14 bases between the germline ends.

J is TRBJ2-3 and V is TRBV7-9; D assignment may be TRBD1 or TRBD2 (6 bases each). Germline lookup yields CDR1 SEHNR and CDR2 FQNEAQ (reference sequence). Trimming stripped 1 base from V and 4 bases from J, with 15 bases between. The CDR3 runs 16 residues. CDR3 coding DNA: TGTGCCAGCAGCTTAGGAACAGGGAGGAGGGCAGATACGCAGTATTTT. It specifies CASSLGTGRRADTQYF. Full variable domain (missing parts from reference TRBV7-9 and TRBJ2-3): DTGVSQNPRHKITKRGQNVTFRCDPISEHNRLYWYRQTLGQGPEFLTYFQNEAQLEKSRLLSDRFSAERPKGSFSTLEIQRTEQGDSAMYLCASSLGTGRRADTQYFGPGTRLTVL.